This TCR beta chain was captured in a study of cytomegalovirus exposure and HLA in healthy donors. The CDR3 extends over 14 amino acids. The germline CDR1 and CDR2 sequences are SGHDN and FVKESK. V was trimmed by 3 bases and J by 5 bases, leaving 14 bases between them. 13 Jbeta primers and 60 Vbeta primers were used for the PCR. The assay was immunoSEQ multiplex PCR, and TCRdb's table has in-frame clones only and misses some. The sample includes over 75,000 clones, about 79% of them seen just once. A note on this clone: Its antigen remains unidentified.

Study-level results: Later on, a genetic analysis was performed. It linked a missense variant in DCLRE1C with V- and J-gene trimming of TCR beta. Data from an earlier analysis indicated that most TCR beta V segments were productive either about 87% or about 30% of the time.

V is TRBV14 and J is TRBJ2-7; the D gene is possibly TRBD2 (6 bases). Sequencing was done on a sample of PBMCs. The TCR was taken from a male donor in good health and CMV-seropositive. In DNA, the CDR3 is TGTGCCAGCAGCCAGCTCGGACGGGAGAACGAGCAGTACTTC. Protein: CASSQLGRENEQYF. Full variable domain (remainder filled in from reference TRBV14 and TRBJ2-7): EAGVTQFPSHSVIEKGQTVTLRCDPISGHDNLYWYRRVMGKEIKFLLHFVKESKQDESGMPNNRFLAERTGGTYSTLKVQPAELEDSGVYFCASSQLGRENEQYFGPGTRLTVT.